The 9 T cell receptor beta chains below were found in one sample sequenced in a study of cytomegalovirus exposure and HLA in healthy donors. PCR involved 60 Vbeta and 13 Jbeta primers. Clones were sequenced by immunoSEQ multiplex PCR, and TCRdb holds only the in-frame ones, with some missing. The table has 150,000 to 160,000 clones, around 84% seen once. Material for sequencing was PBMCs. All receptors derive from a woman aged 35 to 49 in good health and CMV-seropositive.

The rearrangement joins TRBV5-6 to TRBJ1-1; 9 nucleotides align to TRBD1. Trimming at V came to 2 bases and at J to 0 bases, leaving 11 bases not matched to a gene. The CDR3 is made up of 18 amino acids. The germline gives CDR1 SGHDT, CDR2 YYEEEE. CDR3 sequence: CASSFRTGVFRVNTEAFF. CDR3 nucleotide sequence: TGTGCCAGCAGCTTCAGGACAGGGGTATTTCGAGTGAACACTGAAGCTTTCTTT.

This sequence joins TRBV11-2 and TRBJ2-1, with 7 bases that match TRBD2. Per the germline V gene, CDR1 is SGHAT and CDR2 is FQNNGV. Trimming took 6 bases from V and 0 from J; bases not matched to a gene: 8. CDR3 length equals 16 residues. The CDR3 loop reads CASSQLTSASYNEQFF. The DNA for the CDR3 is TGTGCCAGCAGTCAGCTCACTAGCGCCTCCTACAATGAGCAGTTCTTC.

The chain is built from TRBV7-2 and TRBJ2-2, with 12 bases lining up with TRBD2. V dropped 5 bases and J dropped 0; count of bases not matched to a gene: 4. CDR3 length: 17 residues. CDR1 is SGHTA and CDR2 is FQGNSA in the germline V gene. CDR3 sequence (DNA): TGTGCCAGCAGCGCAAGGACTAGCGGGACGAACACCGGGGAGCTGTTTTTT. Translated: CASSARTSGTNTGELFF.

The CDR3 DNA sequence: TGCGCCAGCAGCCACTCGATCACTAGCGGGAGACCGTCCTACGAGCAGTACTTC. It specifies CASSHSITSGRPSYEQYF. The chain has TRBV4-1 and TRBJ2-7; 11 bases line up with TRBD2. Per germline, CDR1 MGHRA and CDR2 YSYEKL. The CDR3 runs to 18 residues. J gave up 1 base and V 3 bases, and 11 bases lay outside the gene matches.

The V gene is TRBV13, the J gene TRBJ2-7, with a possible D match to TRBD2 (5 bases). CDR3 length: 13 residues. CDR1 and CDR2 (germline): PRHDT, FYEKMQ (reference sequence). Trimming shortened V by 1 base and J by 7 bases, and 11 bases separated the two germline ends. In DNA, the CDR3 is TGTGCCAGCAGCTTAGTGGGAGCGCCAGAGCAGTACTTC. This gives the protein CASSLVGAPEQYF.

The CDR3 DNA reads as TGTGCCAGCAGCACCTGGACTAGCGGATACAATGAGCAGTTCTTC. It codes for CASSTWTSGYNEQFF. This chain connects TRBV5-4 to TRBJ2-1, with 10 bases lining up with TRBD2. Germline lookup yields CDR1 SGHNT and CDR2 YYREEE (reference sequence). V lost 4 bases, J lost 4 bases, and 5 bases stayed unmatched. The CDR3 runs to 15 residues.

CDR3: CASRRTSGIGTGELFF. CDR3 coding DNA: TGTGCCAGCAGGAGGACTAGCGGGATTGGGACCGGGGAGCTGTTTTTT. The chain links TRBV5-6 to TRBJ2-2; the match to TRBD2 covers 12 bases. This CDR3 is 16 amino acids long. J gave up 5 bases and V 5 bases, and 7 bases lay outside the gene matches. Germline loops: CDR1 SGHDT, CDR2 YYEEEE.

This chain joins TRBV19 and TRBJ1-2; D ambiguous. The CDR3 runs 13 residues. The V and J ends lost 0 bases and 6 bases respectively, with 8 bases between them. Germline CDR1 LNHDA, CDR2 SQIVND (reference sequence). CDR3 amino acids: CASSIEGAHGYTF. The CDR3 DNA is TGTGCCAGTAGTATAGAGGGCGCCCATGGCTACACCTTC.

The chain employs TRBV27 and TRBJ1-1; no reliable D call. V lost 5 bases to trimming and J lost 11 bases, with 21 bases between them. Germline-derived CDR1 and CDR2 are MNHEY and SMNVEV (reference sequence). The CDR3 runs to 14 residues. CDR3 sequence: CASSPSQTFIGAFF. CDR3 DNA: TGTGCCAGCAGTCCTTCCCAAACTTTCATCGGGGCTTTCTTT.